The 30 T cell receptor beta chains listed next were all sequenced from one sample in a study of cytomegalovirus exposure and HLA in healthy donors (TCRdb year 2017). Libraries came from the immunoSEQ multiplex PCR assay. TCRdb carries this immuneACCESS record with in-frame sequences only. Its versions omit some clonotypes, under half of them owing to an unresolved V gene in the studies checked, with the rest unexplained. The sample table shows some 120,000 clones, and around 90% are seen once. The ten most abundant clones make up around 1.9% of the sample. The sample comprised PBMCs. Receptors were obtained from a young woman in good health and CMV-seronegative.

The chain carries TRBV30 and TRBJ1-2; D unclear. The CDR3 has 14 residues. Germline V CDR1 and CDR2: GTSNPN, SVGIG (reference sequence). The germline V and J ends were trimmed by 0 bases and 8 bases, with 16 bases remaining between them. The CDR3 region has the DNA TGTGCCTGGAGTGTCGGGTATGAGTTCGGAGGCTACACCTTC. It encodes CAWSVGYEFGGYTF.

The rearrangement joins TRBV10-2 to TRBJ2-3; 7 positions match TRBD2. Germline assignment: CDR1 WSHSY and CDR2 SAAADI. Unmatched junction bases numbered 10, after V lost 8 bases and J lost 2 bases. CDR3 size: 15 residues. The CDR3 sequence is CASRVGGMFTDTQYF. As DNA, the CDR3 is TGCGCCAGCCGGGTGGGGGGGATGTTCACAGATACGCAGTATTTT.

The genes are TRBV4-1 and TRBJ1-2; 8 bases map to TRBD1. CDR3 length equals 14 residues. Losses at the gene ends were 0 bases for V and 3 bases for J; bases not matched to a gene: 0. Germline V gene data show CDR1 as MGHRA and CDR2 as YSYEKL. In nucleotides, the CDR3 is TGCGCCAGCAGCCAAGAGGACAGGGACTATGGCTACACCTTC. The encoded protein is CASSQEDRDYGYTF.

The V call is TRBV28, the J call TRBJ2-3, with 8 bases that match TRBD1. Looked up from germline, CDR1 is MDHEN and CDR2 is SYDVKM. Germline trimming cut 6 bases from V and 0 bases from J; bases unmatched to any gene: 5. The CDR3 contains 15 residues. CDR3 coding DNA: TGTGCCAGCAGGAGGACAGGGCCTAGCACAGATACGCAGTATTTT. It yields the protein CASRRTGPSTDTQYF.

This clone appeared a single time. In DNA, the CDR3 is TGTGCCAGCAGTGAAAGGGGACTAGCGGTAGCCAAAAACATTCAGTACTTC. It codes for CASSERGLAVAKNIQYF. The chain has TRBV6-1 and TRBJ2-4; the match to TRBD2 covers 11 bases. Trimming at V came to 2 bases and at J to 0 bases, leaving 3 bases not matched to a gene. The V gene's germline CDR1 is MNHNS and CDR2 SASEGT. The CDR3 covers 17 residues.

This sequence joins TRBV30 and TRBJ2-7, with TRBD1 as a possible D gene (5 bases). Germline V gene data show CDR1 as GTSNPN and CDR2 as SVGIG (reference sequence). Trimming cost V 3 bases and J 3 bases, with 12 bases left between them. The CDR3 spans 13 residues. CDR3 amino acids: CAWRLQGYYEQYF. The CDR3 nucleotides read TGTGCCTGGAGATTGCAGGGTTACTACGAGCAGTACTTC.

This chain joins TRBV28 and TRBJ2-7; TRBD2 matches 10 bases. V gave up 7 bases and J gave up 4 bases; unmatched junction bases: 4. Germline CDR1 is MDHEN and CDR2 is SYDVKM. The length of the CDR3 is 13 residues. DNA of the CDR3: TGTGCCAGCACCGGGACTAGCGTTTACGAGCAGTACTTC. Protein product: CASTGTSVYEQYF. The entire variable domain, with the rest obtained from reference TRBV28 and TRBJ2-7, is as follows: DVKVTQSSRYLVKRTGEKVFLECVQDMDHENMFWYRQDPGLGLRLIYFSYDVKMKEKGDIPEGYSVSREKKERFSLILESASTNQTSMYLCASTGTSVYEQYFGPGTRLTVT.

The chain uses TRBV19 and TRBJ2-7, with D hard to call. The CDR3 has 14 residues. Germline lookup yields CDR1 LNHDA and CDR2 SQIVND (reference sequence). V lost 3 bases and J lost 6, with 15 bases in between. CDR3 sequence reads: CASSIFEFSGEQYF. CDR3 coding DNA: TGTGCCAGTAGTATTTTCGAATTCTCGGGCGAGCAGTACTTC.

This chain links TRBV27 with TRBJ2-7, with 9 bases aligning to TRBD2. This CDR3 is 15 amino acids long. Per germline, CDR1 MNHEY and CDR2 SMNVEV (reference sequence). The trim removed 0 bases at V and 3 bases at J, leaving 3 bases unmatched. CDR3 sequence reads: CASSLSSAGGYEQYF. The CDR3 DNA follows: TGTGCCAGCAGTTTATCCTCAGCGGGGGGCTACGAGCAGTACTTC.

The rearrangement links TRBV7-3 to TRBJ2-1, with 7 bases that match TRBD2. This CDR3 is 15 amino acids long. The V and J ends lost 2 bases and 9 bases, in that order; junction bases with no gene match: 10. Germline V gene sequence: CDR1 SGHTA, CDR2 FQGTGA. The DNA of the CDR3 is TGTGCCAGCAGCTTAGGCGGGGGAAATCGGGGTGAGCAGTTCTTC. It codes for CASSLGGGNRGEQFF.

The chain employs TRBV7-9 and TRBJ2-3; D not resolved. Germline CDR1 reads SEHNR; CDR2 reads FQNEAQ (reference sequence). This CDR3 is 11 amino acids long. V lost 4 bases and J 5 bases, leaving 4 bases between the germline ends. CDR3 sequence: CASSYGDTQYF. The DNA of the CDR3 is TGTGCCAGCAGCTACGGAGATACGCAGTATTTT.

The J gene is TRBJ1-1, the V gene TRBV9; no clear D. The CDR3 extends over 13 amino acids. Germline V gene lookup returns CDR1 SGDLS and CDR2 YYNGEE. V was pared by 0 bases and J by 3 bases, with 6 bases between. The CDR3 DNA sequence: TGTGCCAGCAGCGTAGAGCCGTACACTGAAGCTTTCTTT. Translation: CASSVEPYTEAFF.

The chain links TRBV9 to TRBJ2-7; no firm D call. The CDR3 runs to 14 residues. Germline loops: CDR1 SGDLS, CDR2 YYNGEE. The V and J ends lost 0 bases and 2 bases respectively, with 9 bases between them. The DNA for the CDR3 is TGTGCCAGCAGCGTAGAGCCAGGTACCTACGAGCAGTACTTC. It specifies CASSVEPGTYEQYF.

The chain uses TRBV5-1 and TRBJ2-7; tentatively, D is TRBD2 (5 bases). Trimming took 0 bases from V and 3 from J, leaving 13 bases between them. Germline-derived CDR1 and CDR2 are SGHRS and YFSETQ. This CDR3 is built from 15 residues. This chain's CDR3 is CASSLVRGFSYEQYF. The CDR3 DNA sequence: TGCGCCAGCAGCTTGGTTCGGGGTTTTAGCTACGAGCAGTACTTC.

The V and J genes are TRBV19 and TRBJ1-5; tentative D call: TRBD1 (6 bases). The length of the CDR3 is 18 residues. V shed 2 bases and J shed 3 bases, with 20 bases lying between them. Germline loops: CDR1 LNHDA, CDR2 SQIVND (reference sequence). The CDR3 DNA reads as TGTGCCAGTAGTATATTGGTTGAAGGCGGACAGACCAATCAGCCCCAGCATTTT. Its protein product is CASSILVEGGQTNQPQHF.

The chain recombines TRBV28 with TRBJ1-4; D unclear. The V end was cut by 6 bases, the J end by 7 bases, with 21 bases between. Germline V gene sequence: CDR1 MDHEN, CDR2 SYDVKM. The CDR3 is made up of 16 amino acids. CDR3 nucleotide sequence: TGTGCCAGCAGCCAAATGGCGGCTTCCCGGAGTGAAAAACTGTTTTTT. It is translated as CASSQMAASRSEKLFF. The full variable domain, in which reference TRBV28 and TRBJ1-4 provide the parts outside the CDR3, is DVKVTQSSRYLVKRTGEKVFLECVQDMDHENMFWYRQDPGLGLRLIYFSYDVKMKEKGDIPEGYSVSREKKERFSLILESASTNQTSMYLCASSQMAASRSEKLFFGSGTQLSVL.

As DNA, the CDR3 is TGTGCCTGGAGTCCAGGGGACAGGGACCAAGAGACCCAGTACTTC. This codes for CAWSPGDRDQETQYF. The gene calls are TRBV30 and TRBJ2-5; 9 positions match TRBD1. The ends lost 2 bases at V and 0 bases at J; junction bases unmatched: 4. CDR3 length: 15 residues. CDR1 and CDR2 from the germline V gene are GTSNPN and SVGIG (reference sequence).

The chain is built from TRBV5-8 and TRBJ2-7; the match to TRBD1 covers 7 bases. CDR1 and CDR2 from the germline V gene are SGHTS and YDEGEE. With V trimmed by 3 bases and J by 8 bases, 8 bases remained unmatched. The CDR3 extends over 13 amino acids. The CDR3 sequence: CASSSTRGPQQYF. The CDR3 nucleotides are TGTGCCAGCAGCTCCACAAGGGGGCCCCAGCAGTACTTC.

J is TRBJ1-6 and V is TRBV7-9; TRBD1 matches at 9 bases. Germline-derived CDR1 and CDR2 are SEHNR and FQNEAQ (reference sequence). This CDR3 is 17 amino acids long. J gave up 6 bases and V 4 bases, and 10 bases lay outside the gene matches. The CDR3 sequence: CASSSYGTGPANSPLHF. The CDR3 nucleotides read TGTGCCAGCAGCTCATACGGGACAGGGCCCGCTAATTCACCCCTCCACTTT.

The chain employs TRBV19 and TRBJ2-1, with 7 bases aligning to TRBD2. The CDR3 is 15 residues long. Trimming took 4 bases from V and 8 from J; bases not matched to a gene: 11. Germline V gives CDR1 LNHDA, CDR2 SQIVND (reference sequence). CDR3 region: CASSTTASGVDEQFF. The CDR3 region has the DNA TGTGCCAGTAGTACCACAGCTAGCGGAGTCGATGAGCAGTTCTTC.

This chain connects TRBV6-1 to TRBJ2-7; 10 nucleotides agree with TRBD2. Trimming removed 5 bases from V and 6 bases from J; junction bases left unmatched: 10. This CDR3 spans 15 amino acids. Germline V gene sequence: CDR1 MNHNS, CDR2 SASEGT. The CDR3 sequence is CASSTNSLAGSEQYF. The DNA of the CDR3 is TGTGCCAGCAGTACTAACTCACTAGCGGGAAGCGAGCAGTACTTC.

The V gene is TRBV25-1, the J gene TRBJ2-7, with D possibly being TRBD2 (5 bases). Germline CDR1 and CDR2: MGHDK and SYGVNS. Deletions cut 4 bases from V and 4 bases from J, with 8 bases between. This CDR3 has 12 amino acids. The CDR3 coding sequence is TGTGCCAGCAGTGCCGGGAAATACGAGCAGTACTTC. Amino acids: CASSAGKYEQYF.

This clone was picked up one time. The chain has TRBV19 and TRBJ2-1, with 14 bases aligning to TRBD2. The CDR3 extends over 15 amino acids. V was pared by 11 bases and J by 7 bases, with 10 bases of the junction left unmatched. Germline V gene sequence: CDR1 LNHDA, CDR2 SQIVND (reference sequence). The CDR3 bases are TGTGCCGCCGAAAGGACTAGCGGGGGGTTAAATGAGCAGTTCTTC. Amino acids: CAAERTSGGLNEQFF.

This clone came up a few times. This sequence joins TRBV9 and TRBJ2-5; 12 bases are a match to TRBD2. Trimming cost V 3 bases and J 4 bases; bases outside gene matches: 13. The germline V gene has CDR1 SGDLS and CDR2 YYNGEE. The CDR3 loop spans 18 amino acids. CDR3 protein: CASSAGLAGTLGGETQYF. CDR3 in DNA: TGTGCCAGCAGCGCCGGACTAGCGGGGACCCTGGGGGGAGAGACCCAGTACTTC.

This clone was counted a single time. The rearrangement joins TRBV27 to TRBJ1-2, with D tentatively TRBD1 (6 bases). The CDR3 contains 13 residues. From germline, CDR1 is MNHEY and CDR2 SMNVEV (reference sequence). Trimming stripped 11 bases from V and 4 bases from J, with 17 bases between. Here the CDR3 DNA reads TGTGCCGCCGCCTCACAGGGTTCCTATGGCTACACCTTC. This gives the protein CAAASQGSYGYTF.

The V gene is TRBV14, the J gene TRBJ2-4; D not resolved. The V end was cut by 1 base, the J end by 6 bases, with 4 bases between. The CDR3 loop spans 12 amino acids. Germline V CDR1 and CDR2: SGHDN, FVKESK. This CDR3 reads CASSQGGNIQYF. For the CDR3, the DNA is TGTGCCAGCAGCCAAGGAGGAAACATTCAGTACTTC.

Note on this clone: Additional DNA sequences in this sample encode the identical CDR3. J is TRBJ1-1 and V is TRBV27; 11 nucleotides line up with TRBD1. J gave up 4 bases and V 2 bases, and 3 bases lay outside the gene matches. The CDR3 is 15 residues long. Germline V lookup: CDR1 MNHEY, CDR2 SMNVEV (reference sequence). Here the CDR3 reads CASSLGTGGGTEAFF. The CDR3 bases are TGTGCCAGCAGTTTAGGGACAGGGGGGGGCACTGAAGCTTTCTTT.

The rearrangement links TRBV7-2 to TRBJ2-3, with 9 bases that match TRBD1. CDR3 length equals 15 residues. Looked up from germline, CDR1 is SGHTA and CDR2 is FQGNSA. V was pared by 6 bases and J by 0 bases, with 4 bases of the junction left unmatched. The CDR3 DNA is TGTGCCAGCAGAATGGACAGGGGTAGCACAGATACGCAGTATTTT. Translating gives CASRMDRGSTDTQYF.

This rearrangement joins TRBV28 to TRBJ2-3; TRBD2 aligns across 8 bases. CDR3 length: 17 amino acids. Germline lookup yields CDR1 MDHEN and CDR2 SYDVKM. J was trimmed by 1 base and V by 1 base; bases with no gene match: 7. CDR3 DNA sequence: TGTGCCAGCAGTTTATCCTGGACTAGCTCGGGCACAGATACGCAGTATTTT. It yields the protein CASSLSWTSSGTDTQYF.

This chain's CDR3 is CASSLEVGNEQFF. CDR3 in DNA: TGTGCCAGCAGCCTCGAGGTCGGGAATGAGCAGTTCTTC. The chain links TRBV7-2 to TRBJ2-1; D unclear. V dropped 5 bases and J dropped 7 bases, with 12 bases sitting between them. Germline V gene data show CDR1 as SGHTA and CDR2 as FQGNSA. The CDR3 has 13 residues.